These T cell receptor beta chains were read from a single sample in a study of early T cells in non-severe SARS-CoV-2 infection. TCRdb re-called the 5' RACE reads through MiXCR, storing one row per CDR3 protein. The sample carries approximately 81,000 distinct CDR3 sequences, over 11% recorded once. Sequencing was performed on whole blood. The source of these receptors is an adult who was a healthcare worker with PCR-confirmed SARS-CoV-2 infection or an uninfected control (not recorded which). Both conserved end residues are part of each CDR3. Each record gives: CDR3 protein, CDR3 DNA, CDR3 length, clone size, D gene, J gene, V gene. A D gene is named only where the DNA matches it firmly. Part of the rows lack a size; the others show once, few, many or a class for expanded clones.

CASSEVYRGEQYF | TGTGCCAGCAGTGAAGTTTACAGGGGCGAGCAGTACTTC | 13 | many | TRBD1 | TRBJ2-7 | TRBV6-1
CASLRGGSPSTDTQYF | TGTGCCAGCCTACGCGGGGGATCCCCTAGCACAGATACGCAGTATTTT | 16 | - | TRBD2 | TRBJ2-3 | TRBV2
CASSFIGSSYEQYF | TGTGCCAGCAGTTTCATTGGCTCCTCCTACGAGCAGTACTTC | 14 | - | - | TRBJ2-7 | TRBV27
CASSLDRGATDTQYF | TGCGCCAGCAGCTTGGATCGAGGGGCCACAGATACGCAGTATTTT | 15 | - | - | TRBJ2-3 | TRBV5-1
CASSNRLAGVYEQYF | TGCGCCAGCAGCAACCGACTAGCGGGGGTTTACGAGCAGTACTTC | 15 | - | TRBD2 | TRBJ2-7 | TRBV5-1
CASSPRHQRIGQYF | TGTGCCAGCAGCCCCCGACACCAAAGGATTGGGCAGTACTTC | 14 | - | - | TRBJ2-7 | TRBV3-1
CSAITGYSGTDTQYF | TGCAGTGCTATTACAGGGTACAGCGGCACAGATACGCAGTATTTT | 15 | many | - | TRBJ2-3 | TRBV20-1
CSGSRNTEAFF | TGCAGCGGCAGCCGGAACACTGAAGCTTTCTTT | 11 | - | - | TRBJ1-1 | TRBV29-1
CASSPSLPYLQETQYF | TGCGCCAGCAGTCCATCACTACCTTACCTCCAAGAGACCCAGTACTTC | 16 | few | - | TRBJ2-5 | TRBV10-2
CSIRRAGTEAFF | TGCAGCATACGACGGGCGGGGACTGAAGCTTTCTTT | 12 | - | - | TRBJ1-1 | TRBV29-1